This is a list of T cell receptor beta chains from one sample in a study of cytomegalovirus exposure and HLA in healthy donors. The method was immunoSEQ multiplex PCR; TCRdb's version includes in-frame clones alone and lacks a portion of them. The table has about 120,000 clones, under 85% seen once. The sample comprised PBMCs. Source of these receptors: a man aged 30 to 45 in good health and CMV-seropositive. Both conserved end residues are part of each CDR3. Fields, in order: CDR3 DNA, CDR3 protein, clone size, D gene, V gene, J gene. D genes are given only for firm matches. The size of a clone is reported for some rows only, either as once, few or many, or as a class for expanded clones.

DNA: TGTGCCAGCAGCTGGCAGGGGGGGAACACTGAAGCTTTCTTT
CDR3: CASSWQGGNTEAFF
size: -
D: TRBD1
V: TRBV5-5
J: TRBJ1-1

DNA: TGTGCTAGTGGTACAGGGACAGAAAATCAGCCCCAGCATTTT
CDR3: CASGTGTENQPQHF
size: once
D: TRBD1
V: TRBV12-5
J: TRBJ1-5

DNA: TGTGCCAGTAGTATAGATCGATACGGTTCCAGCAATCAGCCCCAGCATTTT
CDR3: CASSIDRYGSSNQPQHF
size: -
D: -
V: TRBV19
J: TRBJ1-5

DNA: TGTGCCAGCAGCTTAGATTGGCAGGGGAAAGAGACCCAGTACTTC
CDR3: CASSLDWQGKETQYF
size: -
D: -
V: TRBV11-2
J: TRBJ2-5

DNA: TGTGCCGGCGAAACCTCTCGCGGCTATGGCTACACCTTC
CDR3: CAGETSRGYGYTF
size: -
D: -
V: TRBV7-9
J: TRBJ1-2

DNA: TGTGCCAGTAGTATAGGGCCCGAACCCAACGAGCAGTACTTC
CDR3: CASSIGPEPNEQYF
size: -
D: -
V: TRBV19
J: TRBJ2-7

DNA: TGTGCCAGCAGCCCATCCGTTGAGGAGCAGTACTTC
CDR3: CASSPSVEEQYF
size: few
D: -
V: TRBV7-9
J: TRBJ2-7

DNA: TGTGCCACCAGCAGAAGCGGAGGTTTAGTGGATGGCTACACCTTC
CDR3: CATSRSGGLVDGYTF
size: -
D: -
V: TRBV15
J: TRBJ1-2

DNA: TGCGCCAGCAGTCCACAGACTAGCGGGGGGCGAGAGACCCAGTACTTC
CDR3: CASSPQTSGGRETQYF
size: -
D: TRBD2
V: TRBV10-1
J: TRBJ2-5

DNA: TGTGCCAGCAGTTTGGGGCAGGGCAACTATGGCTACACCTTC
CDR3: CASSLGQGNYGYTF
size: -
D: -
V: TRBV27
J: TRBJ1-2

DNA: TGTGCCTGGAGTGTACCAGGGCCGAACACTGAAGCTTTCTTT
CDR3: CAWSVPGPNTEAFF
size: few
D: -
V: TRBV30
J: TRBJ1-1

DNA: TGTGCCAGCAGCTCCGACCCGGGACAGGGTATGGAGACCCAGTACTTC
CDR3: CASSSDPGQGMETQYF
size: -
D: TRBD1
V: TRBV11-3
J: TRBJ2-5

DNA: TGTGCCAGCAGCTTAGGGGCTTACAATGAGCAGTTCTTC
CDR3: CASSLGAYNEQFF
size: -
D: -
V: TRBV7-2
J: TRBJ2-1

DNA: TGTGCCAGCAGTCCGGGGACAGTGCCCGAAGCTTTCTTT
CDR3: CASSPGTVPEAFF
size: -
D: TRBD1
V: TRBV27
J: TRBJ1-1

DNA: TGTGCCAGCAGCGGGGGGACTAGCGGGGGGTCTAGCACAGATACGCAGTATTTT
CDR3: CASSGGTSGGSSTDTQYF
size: few
D: TRBD2
V: TRBV13
J: TRBJ2-3

DNA: TGTGCCAGCAGTCTAAAACAGGGGGGCGCAGATACGCAGTATTTT
CDR3: CASSLKQGGADTQYF
size: -
D: TRBD1
V: TRBV4-2
J: TRBJ2-3

DNA: TGTGCCAGCACCAGTCGCTCCGGTTTAGAGGATGGCTACACCTTC
CDR3: CASTSRSGLEDGYTF
size: -
D: -
V: TRBV6-1
J: TRBJ1-2

DNA: TGTGCCAGCAGCTTGGGGACATGGGGACAAGAGACCCAGTACTTC
CDR3: CASSLGTWGQETQYF
size: once
D: -
V: TRBV5-8
J: TRBJ2-5

DNA: TGTGCCAGCAAGCAGGGTAACACTGAAGCTTTCTTT
CDR3: CASKQGNTEAFF
size: once
D: -
V: TRBV6-1
J: TRBJ1-1

DNA: TGCGCCAGCAGCTATGGACAGTCCACAGATACGCAGTATTTT
CDR3: CASSYGQSTDTQYF
size: -
D: -
V: TRBV5-1
J: TRBJ2-3

DNA: TGTGCTAGTGGTTTCCGTCCGGAGTCCTACGAGCAGTACTTC
CDR3: CASGFRPESYEQYF
size: -
D: -
V: TRBV12-5
J: TRBJ2-7

DNA: TGTGCCAGTAGTATACCCGGACAGATCTATGGCTACACCTTC
CDR3: CASSIPGQIYGYTF
size: -
D: -
V: TRBV19
J: TRBJ1-2

DNA: TGTGCCAGTAGTGTGGAGACTGGAAACACCATATATTTT
CDR3: CASSVETGNTIYF
size: once
D: -
V: TRBV19
J: TRBJ1-3

DNA: TGTGCCAGCAGCCAAGCGCGGGATGCTGGGGGCTACACCTTC
CDR3: CASSQARDAGGYTF
size: -
D: -
V: TRBV14
J: TRBJ1-2

DNA: TGCGCCAGCAGCGTCGGACTAGGTGGGCGCTACGAGCAGTACTTC
CDR3: CASSVGLGGRYEQYF
size: -
D: TRBD2
V: TRBV5-1
J: TRBJ2-7

DNA: TGTGCCAGCAGTGATGGGGAGGGGGAGGGAGGGAATCAGCCCCAGCATTTT
CDR3: CASSDGEGEGGNQPQHF
size: -
D: -
V: TRBV25-1
J: TRBJ1-5

DNA: TGTGCCAGCAGCCAAGGGGCGGGGCAGCTGAGCTCCTACAATGAGCAGTTCTTC
CDR3: CASSQGAGQLSSYNEQFF
size: -
D: -
V: TRBV14
J: TRBJ2-1

DNA: TGTGCCAGCAGCTTCGGACAGGGTTCAGCCTACGAGCAGTACTTC
CDR3: CASSFGQGSAYEQYF
size: -
D: TRBD1
V: TRBV11-2
J: TRBJ2-7

DNA: TGTGCCAGCAGCCAAGATATTTCGGGACTAGCGGCCTCTGGGGCCAACGTCCTGACTTTC
CDR3: CASSQDISGLAASGANVLTF
size: -
D: TRBD2
V: TRBV14
J: TRBJ2-6

DNA: TGTGCCAGCAGTGAATACCCTGGGGGACAGGTCGCCGGCTACACCTTC
CDR3: CASSEYPGGQVAGYTF
size: -
D: TRBD1
V: TRBV25-1
J: TRBJ1-2

DNA: TGCGCCAGCAGCCAAGATAGTAACAGACACAATGAGCAGTTCTTC
CDR3: CASSQDSNRHNEQFF
size: -
D: -
V: TRBV4-3
J: TRBJ2-1

DNA: TGTGCCAGCAGCCAAGATCAACTCCGGGAGGATGAGCAGTTCTTC
CDR3: CASSQDQLREDEQFF
size: -
D: TRBD2
V: TRBV4-2
J: TRBJ2-1

DNA: TGTGCCTGGAGTGCAGGGGAGGGCTATGGCTACACCTTC
CDR3: CAWSAGEGYGYTF
size: -
D: -
V: TRBV30
J: TRBJ1-2

DNA: TGTGCCAGCAGCTTAGCGCGCCAGACAGAGGATACGCAGTATTTT
CDR3: CASSLARQTEDTQYF
size: few
D: -
V: TRBV7-6
J: TRBJ2-3

DNA: TGTGCCAGCAGCCAAACAGGGGCTGGAAACACCATATATTTT
CDR3: CASSQTGAGNTIYF
size: -
D: TRBD1
V: TRBV7-8
J: TRBJ1-3

DNA: TGTGCCAGCAGCAGACAGGGGCGGGCTAATGAAAAACTGTTTTTT
CDR3: CASSRQGRANEKLFF
size: few
D: TRBD1
V: TRBV5-6
J: TRBJ1-4

DNA: TGTGCCAGCAGCATACTGGCGGCCCAAGCGGGCCAGTACTTC
CDR3: CASSILAAQAGQYF
size: -
D: -
V: TRBV7-2
J: TRBJ2-5

DNA: TGTGCCAGCAGAAAACGGGTAGCGGGGGGGCATACTTTCTCTGATACGCAGTATTTT
CDR3: CASRKRVAGGHTFSDTQYF
size: few
D: TRBD2
V: TRBV5-4
J: TRBJ2-3

DNA: TGTGCCAGCCTCCTACAGGGGACTGGGGCCAACGTCCTGACTTTC
CDR3: CASLLQGTGANVLTF
size: few
D: TRBD1
V: TRBV6-6
J: TRBJ2-6

DNA: TGTGCCAGCAGCTTCACTAACGAGCAGTACTTC
CDR3: CASSFTNEQYF
size: -
D: -
V: TRBV7-2
J: TRBJ2-7

DNA: TGTGCCAGCAGCCAACTTCACAGGGGGCTTACCTATGGCTACACCTTC
CDR3: CASSQLHRGLTYGYTF
size: -
D: TRBD1
V: TRBV4-1
J: TRBJ1-2

DNA: TGTGCCAGTAGTATTGGGACAGGGAGCTATGGCTACACCTTC
CDR3: CASSIGTGSYGYTF
size: -
D: TRBD1
V: TRBV19
J: TRBJ1-2

DNA: TGTGCCAGCAGCTTAAATTCTGGGGCCCCGACCACTGAAGCTTTCTTT
CDR3: CASSLNSGAPTTEAFF
size: -
D: -
V: TRBV7-2
J: TRBJ1-1

DNA: TGTGCCAGCGGGAGGAGGGACTACAATGAGCAGTTCTTC
CDR3: CASGRRDYNEQFF
size: once
D: -
V: TRBV11-3
J: TRBJ2-1

DNA: TGTGCCAGCAGCCTCTCTGGCAGGGTAGTCTACAATGAGCAGTTCTTC
CDR3: CASSLSGRVVYNEQFF
size: -
D: -
V: TRBV5-5
J: TRBJ2-1

DNA: TGTGCCAGCAGCTTACGTCTGGAGACCCAGTACTTC
CDR3: CASSLRLETQYF
size: -
D: -
V: TRBV7-9
J: TRBJ2-5

DNA: TGTGCCAGCTCACCACCGGCAAACACAGATACGCAGTATTTT
CDR3: CASSPPANTDTQYF
size: -
D: -
V: TRBV18
J: TRBJ2-3

DNA: TGTGCCAGCAGCTTAGATCCGTTCTATGGCTACACCTTC
CDR3: CASSLDPFYGYTF
size: -
D: -
V: TRBV11-3
J: TRBJ1-2

DNA: TGTGCCAGAAGCTTCCACAGGGTAGGTGGCTACACCTTC
CDR3: CARSFHRVGGYTF
size: -
D: -
V: TRBV5-3
J: TRBJ1-2

DNA: TGTGCCAGCAGTCCACAGGCAATCCCCTCCTACGAGCAGTACTTC
CDR3: CASSPQAIPSYEQYF
size: -
D: -
V: TRBV27
J: TRBJ2-7

DNA: TGTGCCAGCAGCCAAGTGGCGGGGGCCTATGGCTACACCTTC
CDR3: CASSQVAGAYGYTF
size: -
D: -
V: TRBV14
J: TRBJ1-2